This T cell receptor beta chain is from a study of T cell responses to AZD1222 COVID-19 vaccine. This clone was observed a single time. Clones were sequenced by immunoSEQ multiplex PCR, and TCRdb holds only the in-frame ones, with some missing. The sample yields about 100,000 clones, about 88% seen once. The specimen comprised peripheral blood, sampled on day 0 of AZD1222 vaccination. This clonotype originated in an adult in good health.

The CDR3 loop reads CATSRATGGTDTQYF. CDR3 coding DNA: TGTGCCACCAGCAGAGCGACAGGGGGCACAGATACGCAGTATTTT. V gene TRBV15 combines with J gene TRBJ2-3; 8 nucleotides line up with TRBD1. Germline CDR1 is LNHNV and CDR2 is YYDKDF (reference sequence). The CDR3 is 15 residues long. V lost 1 base to trimming and J lost 1 base; unmatched junction nucleotides: 1.